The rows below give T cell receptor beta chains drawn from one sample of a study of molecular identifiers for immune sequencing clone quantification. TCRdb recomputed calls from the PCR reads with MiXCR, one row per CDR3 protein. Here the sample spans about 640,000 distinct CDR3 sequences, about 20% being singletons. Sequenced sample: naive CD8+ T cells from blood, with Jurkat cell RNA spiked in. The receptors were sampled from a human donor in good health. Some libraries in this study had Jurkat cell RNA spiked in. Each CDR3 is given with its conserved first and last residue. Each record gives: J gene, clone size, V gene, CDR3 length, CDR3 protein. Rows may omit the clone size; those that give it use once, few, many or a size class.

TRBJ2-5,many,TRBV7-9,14,CASSLVLDSETQYF
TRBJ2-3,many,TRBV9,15,CASSVASSGSDTQYF
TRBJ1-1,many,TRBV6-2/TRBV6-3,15,CASSDLGTGWTEAFF
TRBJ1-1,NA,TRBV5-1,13,CASRIVGGAEAFF
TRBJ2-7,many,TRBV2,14,CASTGQATGYEQYF
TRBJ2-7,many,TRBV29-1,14,CSVEIATAGYEQYF
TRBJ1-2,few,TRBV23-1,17,CASSQSRRPRSNYGYTF
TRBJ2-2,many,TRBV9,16,CASSVEEFANTGELFF
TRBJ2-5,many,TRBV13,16,CASSFGTSGTQETQYF
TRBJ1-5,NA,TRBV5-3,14,CASSSDRRNQPQHF
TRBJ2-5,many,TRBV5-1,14,CASSFGQGQETQYF
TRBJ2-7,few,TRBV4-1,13,CASSQGQSNEQYF
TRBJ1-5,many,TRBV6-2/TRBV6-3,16,CASSSAPGTLDQPQHF
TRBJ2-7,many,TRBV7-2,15,CASSAGVHSTYEQYF
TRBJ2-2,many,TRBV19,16,CASKDRTSLNTGELFF
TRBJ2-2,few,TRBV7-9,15,CASSPPGYNTGELFF
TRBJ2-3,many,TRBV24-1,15,CATSDSDSNTDTQYF
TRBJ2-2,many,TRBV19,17,CASSIRWGTWDTGELFF
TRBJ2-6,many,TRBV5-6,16,CASSFFAGAGANVLTF